The present T cell receptor beta chain was sequenced within a study of CD8 T cells in ankylosing spondylitis. V was pared by 1 base and J by 5 bases, with 12 bases between. The CDR3 has 14 amino acids. Germline CDR1 reads SGDLS; CDR2 reads YYNGEE. Quantitative molecular-barcoded 5'-RACE generated the TCR beta libraries. TCRdb recomputed calls from the 5' RACE reads with MiXCR, one row per CDR3 protein. This repertoire shows 6,500 or so distinct CDR3 sequences, approximately 2.7% found once; its top ten account for 35% to 45%. This clonotype was seen ten or more times. The genes are TRBV9 and TRBJ2-5; D not certain. The specimen sequenced was blood, either unsorted or a sorted T cell fraction (not recorded which). The origin of this receptor is a female donor with ankylosing spondylitis or in good health (not recorded which). CDR3 residues: CASSVSDRMETQYF. The CDR3 DNA reads as TGTGCCAGCAGCGTATCCGATCGGATGGAGACCCAGTACTTC.